A selection of T cell receptor beta chains follows, all from one sample in a study of identical twins. TCRdb processed the 5' RACE reads anew with MiXCR; each CDR3 protein has one entry. The sample has 230,000 or so distinct CDR3 sequences, roughly 8% seen once; the top ten hold roughly 3.1%. These sequences were also reported in another study, on yellow fever vaccine responses in identical twins.

Source material: CD8+ T cells sorted from blood. The receptors were sampled from a woman aged 18-30 years in good health. Each CDR3 is given with its conserved first and last residue. D genes are given only for firm matches. Expanded clones are given a class, and other clones once, few, many or no size at all.

CDR3aa	CDR3nt	len	v_gene	d_gene	j_gene	abundance
CSVVKPGGNQPQHF	TGCAGCGTTGTAAAACCAGGGGGTAATCAGCCCCAGCATTTT	14	TRBV29-1	TRBD1	TRBJ1-5	many
CASSPRVNEQFF	TGTGCCAGCAGCCCCAGGGTCAATGAGCAGTTCTTC	12	TRBV7-9	NA	TRBJ2-1	few
CASSSRTSGSYEQYF	TGTGCCAGCAGCTCCCGGACTAGCGGGAGTTACGAGCAGTACTTC	15	TRBV7-6	TRBD2	TRBJ2-7	NA
CASSLDSRGVYTEAFF	TGTGCCAGCAGTTTAGATAGTCGGGGGGTGTACACTGAAGCTTTCTTT	16	TRBV27	NA	TRBJ1-1	few
CALSFWVECSPPTTNLQYF	TGTGCCCTCAGTTTCTGGGTAGAATGCAGCCCCCCCACAACAAACTTACAGTACTTC	19	TRBV12-3/TRBV12-4	NA	TRBJ2-7	once
CASSLAPHYEQYF	TGTGCCAGCAGTTTAGCGCCCCATTACGAGCAGTACTTC	13	TRBV12-3/TRBV12-4	NA	TRBJ2-7	NA
CASSLDRRTAFYEQYF	TGTGCCAGCAGTTTAGATCGCCGGACAGCTTTCTACGAGCAGTACTTC	16	TRBV28	NA	TRBJ2-7	many
CASSQDRVSEQFF	TGCGCCAGCAGCCAAGACCGGGTCAGTGAGCAGTTCTTC	13	TRBV4-1	NA	TRBJ2-1	many
CASSPDRGLSTGELFF	TGTGCCAGCAGCCCCGACAGGGGGCTGAGCACCGGGGAGCTGTTTTTT	16	TRBV3-1	TRBD1	TRBJ2-2	NA
CATSDISGANVLTF	TGTGCCACCAGTGATATCTCTGGGGCCAACGTCCTGACTTTC	14	TRBV24-1	NA	TRBJ2-6	NA
CASSSEGGGTDTQYF	TGTGCCAGCAGTTCGGAGGGGGGGGGCACAGATACGCAGTATTTT	15	TRBV6-5	NA	TRBJ2-3	few
CASSHTSGYNEQFF	TGCGCCAGCAGCCATACTAGCGGATACAATGAGCAGTTCTTC	14	TRBV4-3	TRBD2	TRBJ2-1	many
CASSWGTSYEQYF	TGTGCCAGCAGCTGGGGGACCAGCTACGAGCAGTACTTC	13	TRBV11-2	NA	TRBJ2-7	many
CASSLNENTEAFF	TGTGCCAGCAGCTTGAATGAGAACACTGAAGCTTTCTTT	13	TRBV5-6	NA	TRBJ1-1	NA
CASSLLGGYEQYF	TGTGCCAGCAGTTTATTGGGAGGCTACGAGCAGTACTTC	13	TRBV28	NA	TRBJ2-7	many
CASRTYTGSATDTQYF	TGTGCCAGCCGTACTTACACAGGCAGCGCCACAGATACGCAGTATTTT	16	TRBV28	NA	TRBJ2-3	NA
CASSLAAGIFNEQFF	TGTGCCAGCAGCTTAGCAGCGGGAATATTTAATGAGCAGTTCTTC	15	TRBV7-9	TRBD2	TRBJ2-1	NA
CSARDRDRDYNEQFF	TGCAGTGCTAGGGACAGAGACAGGGACTACAATGAGCAGTTCTTC	15	TRBV20-1	TRBD1	TRBJ2-1	many
CASSLSTPTGSNYNEQFF	TGTGCCAGCAGTTTATCGACCCCGACAGGCTCCAACTACAATGAGCAGTTCTTC	18	TRBV27	NA	TRBJ2-1	NA
CASSSLPGRPNTEAFF	TGTGCCAGCAGTTCACTCCCGGGACGCCCGAACACTGAAGCTTTCTTT	16	TRBV27	NA	TRBJ1-1	few
CASSYWLTSGDTSYEQYF	TGTGCCAGCAGTTACTGGTTGACTAGCGGCGATACCTCCTACGAGCAGTACTTC	18	TRBV6-2/TRBV6-3	TRBD2	TRBJ2-7	NA
CATSDTDSPPEAFF	TGTGCCACCAGTGATACCGACAGTCCCCCTGAAGCTTTCTTT	14	TRBV24-1	NA	TRBJ1-1	NA
CASSPWTSGKSTDTQYF	TGTGCCAGCAGCCCGTGGACTAGCGGGAAGAGCACAGATACGCAGTATTTT	17	TRBV7-8	TRBD2	TRBJ2-3	many
CASSLVSGATDTQYF	TGTGCCAGCAGTTTAGTGAGCGGGGCCACAGATACGCAGTATTTT	15	TRBV12-3/TRBV12-4	TRBD2	TRBJ2-3	NA
CASSLSGLAGGYNEQFF	TGCGCCAGCAGCTTGTCGGGTCTAGCGGGGGGGTACAATGAGCAGTTCTTC	17	TRBV5-1	TRBD2	TRBJ2-1	NA
CASSLVEHYEQYF	TGTGCCAGCAGCTTAGTTGAGCACTACGAGCAGTACTTC	13	TRBV7-9	NA	TRBJ2-7	NA
CSVSVNTEAFF	TGCAGCGTTTCGGTGAACACTGAAGCTTTCTTT	11	TRBV29-1	NA	TRBJ1-1	many
CASSSGGAAGELFF	TGTGCCAGCAGTAGCGGGGGGGCCGCCGGGGAGCTGTTTTTT	14	TRBV12-3/TRBV12-4	TRBD2	TRBJ2-2	many
CASRTGLTDTQYF	TGTGCCAGCAGAACGGGACTCACAGATACGCAGTATTTT	13	TRBV7-9	NA	TRBJ2-3	NA
CASSLGVRDLNEQYF	TGTGCCAGCAGCTTAGGGGTGAGGGATCTTAACGAGCAGTACTTC	15	TRBV7-2	NA	TRBJ2-7	NA
CASSSPGAYEQYF	TGTGCCAGCAGCTCCCCGGGGGCCTACGAGCAGTACTTC	13	TRBV7-9	NA	TRBJ2-7	many
CASSQDRGWDTQYF	TGTGCCAGCAGCCAAGATCGGGGGTGGGATACGCAGTATTTT	14	TRBV3-1	NA	TRBJ2-3	NA
CSASRTEYEQYF	TGCAGTGCTAGCCGGACAGAGTACGAGCAGTACTTC	12	TRBV20-1	NA	TRBJ2-7	few
CASSPGLAGASYNEQFF	TGCGCCAGCAGCCCCGGACTAGCGGGAGCCTCCTACAATGAGCAGTTCTTC	17	TRBV4-3	TRBD2	TRBJ2-1	few
CASTSLWGLGEQYF	TGTGCCAGCACTTCGTTATGGGGGCTCGGTGAGCAGTACTTC	14	TRBV27	NA	TRBJ2-7	few
CASGPAGETQYF	TGTGCCAGCGGTCCAGCGGGAGAGACCCAGTACTTC	12	TRBV12-3/TRBV12-4	NA	TRBJ2-5	few
CASSEGASEVSEQYF	TGTGCCAGCAGTGAAGGAGCTAGCGAGGTGAGCGAGCAGTACTTC	15	TRBV6-1	NA	TRBJ2-7	many
CAWSGTSGGGTDTQYF	TGTGCCTGGAGTGGGACTAGCGGGGGGGGCACAGATACGCAGTATTTT	16	TRBV30	TRBD2	TRBJ2-3	few
CASRSPSSGTQYF	TGTGCCAGCAGATCTCCCTCTAGCGGGACCCAGTACTTC	13	TRBV7-9	TRBD2	TRBJ2-5	few
CASSQDLGQGRHGYTF	TGTGCCAGCAGCCAAGATCTAGGACAGGGGAGGCATGGCTACACCTTC	16	TRBV3-1	TRBD1	TRBJ1-2	NA
CASSLGTRAIEETQYF	TGTGCCAGCAGCTTAGGTACGCGGGCTATCGAGGAGACCCAGTACTTC	16	TRBV7-2	NA	TRBJ2-5	few
CASSFPGEETQYF	TGTGCCAGCAGTTTTCCAGGGGAAGAGACCCAGTACTTC	13	TRBV28	NA	TRBJ2-5	few
CASSFPSQGKIRTDTQYF	TGTGCCAGCAGCTTTCCCTCACAGGGGAAAATCAGAACAGATACGCAGTATTTT	18	TRBV7-8	TRBD1	TRBJ2-3	few
CASSQYVANEKLFF	TGTGCCAGCAGCCAATACGTAGCTAATGAAAAACTGTTTTTT	14	TRBV7-8	NA	TRBJ1-4	NA
CSARPRRGGQETQYF	TGCAGTGCCCGACCAAGGAGGGGCGGTCAAGAGACCCAGTACTTC	15	TRBV20-1	NA	TRBJ2-5	NA
CASSSPMNTEAFF	TGTGCCAGCAGTAGCCCCATGAACACTGAAGCTTTCTTT	13	TRBV27	NA	TRBJ1-1	many
CASSPSGESTDTQYF	TGTGCCAGCAGCCCGAGCGGGGAAAGCACAGATACGCAGTATTTT	15	TRBV7-3	TRBD2	TRBJ2-3	many
CASRGQGATYSGANVLTF	TGTGCCAGCAGGGGACAGGGAGCCACCTACTCTGGGGCCAACGTCCTGACTTTC	18	TRBV6-1	TRBD1	TRBJ2-6	few
CASSETKAGAQYF	TGCGCCAGCAGTGAGACCAAGGCCGGGGCGCAGTATTTT	13	TRBV10-1	NA	TRBJ2-3	many
CASSFPREGGDTEAFF	TGTGCCAGCAGCTTCCCGCGTGAGGGCGGGGACACTGAAGCTTTCTTT	16	TRBV7-9	NA	TRBJ1-1	many
CASSQGGLSYNEQFF	TGCGCCAGCAGCCAAGGGGGGCTCTCCTACAATGAGCAGTTCTTC	15	TRBV4-1	NA	TRBJ2-1	NA
CASSPPGEETQYF	TGTGCCAGCAGTCCGCCCGGCGAAGAGACCCAGTACTTC	13	TRBV7-9	NA	TRBJ2-5	NA
CSVPWEGQGRWTGELFF	TGCAGCGTCCCATGGGAGGGACAGGGCAGATGGACCGGGGAGCTGTTTTTT	17	TRBV29-1	TRBD1	TRBJ2-2	NA